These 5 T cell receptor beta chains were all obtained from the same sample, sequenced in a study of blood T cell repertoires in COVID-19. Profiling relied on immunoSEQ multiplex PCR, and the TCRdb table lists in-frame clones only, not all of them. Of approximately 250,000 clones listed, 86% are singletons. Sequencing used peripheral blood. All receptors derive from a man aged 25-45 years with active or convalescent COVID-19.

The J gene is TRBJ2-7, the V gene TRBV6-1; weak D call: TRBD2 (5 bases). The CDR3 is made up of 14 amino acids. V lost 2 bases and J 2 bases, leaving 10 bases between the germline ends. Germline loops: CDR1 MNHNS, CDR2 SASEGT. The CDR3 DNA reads TGTGCCAGCAGTGAACACTTCGGGACCTACGAGCAGTACTTC. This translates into CASSEHFGTYEQYF.

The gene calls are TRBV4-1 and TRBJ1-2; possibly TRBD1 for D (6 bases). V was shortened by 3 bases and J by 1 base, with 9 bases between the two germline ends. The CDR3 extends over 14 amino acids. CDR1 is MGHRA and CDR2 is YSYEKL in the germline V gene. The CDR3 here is CASSHSQGNYGYTF. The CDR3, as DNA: TGCGCCAGCAGCCATTCACAGGGTAACTATGGCTACACCTTC.

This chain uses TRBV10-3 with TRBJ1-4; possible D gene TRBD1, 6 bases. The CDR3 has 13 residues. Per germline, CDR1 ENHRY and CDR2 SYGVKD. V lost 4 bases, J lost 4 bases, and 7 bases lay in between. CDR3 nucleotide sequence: TGTGCCATCAGTGCAGGGGATAATGAAAAACTGTTTTTT. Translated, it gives CAISAGDNEKLFF.

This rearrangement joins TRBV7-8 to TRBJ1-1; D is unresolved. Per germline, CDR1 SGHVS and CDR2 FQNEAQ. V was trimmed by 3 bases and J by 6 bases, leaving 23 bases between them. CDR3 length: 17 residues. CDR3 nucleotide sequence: TGTGCCAGCAGCTTTCCGTCCGTAGGTCGCAAAAGCGCTGAAGCTTTCTTT. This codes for CASSFPSVGRKSAEAFF.

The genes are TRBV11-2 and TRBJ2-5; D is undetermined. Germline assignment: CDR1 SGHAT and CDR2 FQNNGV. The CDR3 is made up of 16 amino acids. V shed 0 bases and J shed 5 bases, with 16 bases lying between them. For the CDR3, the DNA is TGTGCCAGCAGCTTAGATGGTTGGTACAGTGGGGAGACCCAGTACTTC. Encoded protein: CASSLDGWYSGETQYF. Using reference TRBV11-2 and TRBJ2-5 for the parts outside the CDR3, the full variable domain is EAGVAQSPRYKIIEKRQSVAFWCNPISGHATLYWYQQILGQGPKLLIQFQNNGVVDDSQLPKDRFSAERLKGVDSTLKIQPAKLEDSAVYLCASSLDGWYSGETQYFGPGTRLLVL.